Below, 22 T cell receptor beta chains from the same sample are listed, as sequenced in a study of neurological immune-mediated disorders. Regarding time point: longitudinal time-point 1 (baseline). TCRdb reprocessed the 5' RACE reads with MiXCR, giving one entry per CDR3 protein. The data contain some 77,000 distinct CDR3 sequences, 12% to 15% of them seen just once; the ten biggest clones take up 4.6%. Sample: PBMCs. Every receptor here comes from a female donor with HTLV-1-associated myelopathy (HAM/TSP).

The sample holds many counts of this clonotype. This chain links TRBV5-1 with TRBJ2-3, with D perhaps TRBD2 (6 bases). The CDR3 runs 13 residues. V was pared by 0 bases and J by 10 bases, with 12 bases between. Germline V gene sequence: CDR1 SGHRS, CDR2 YFSETQ. The CDR3 reads CASSLVSASAQYF. CDR3 nucleotides: TGCGCCAGCAGCTTGGTGAGCGCTAGCGCGCAGTATTTT.

In its sample, this clonotype was seen many times. The chain is built from TRBV12-3 or TRBV12-4 and TRBJ1-1; the D gene is possibly TRBD1 (5 bases). The CDR3 has 14 residues. Trimming left V 3 bases short and J 5 bases short, with 13 bases between. The CDR3 loop reads CASSLSQGRTEAFF. The CDR3 DNA is TGTGCCAGCAGTTTGAGTCAGGGAAGGACTGAAGCTTTCTTT.

This clonotype was observed at least ten times. The chain uses TRBV20-1 and TRBJ1-6; D is ambiguous. Deletions cut 1 base from V and 3 bases from J, with 7 bases between. The germline V gene encodes CDR1 DFQATT and CDR2 SNEGSKA (reference sequence). The CDR3 is made up of 14 amino acids. The DNA for the CDR3 is TGCAGTGCTAGAGCAGCAAGCTATAATTCACCCCTCCACTTT. This encodes CSARAASYNSPLHF.

This clonotype was observed at least ten times. The chain couples TRBV20-1 to TRBJ2-3; 13 bases are a match to TRBD2. The germline CDR1 and CDR2 sequences are DFQATT and SNEGSKA (reference sequence). CDR3 length: 16 residues. The V segment lost 3 bases and the J segment 1 base; nucleotides outside the gene matches: 4. This CDR3 reads CSARGGLAGGTDTQYF. As DNA, the CDR3 is TGCAGTGCTAGGGGTGGACTAGCGGGGGGCACAGATACGCAGTATTTT.

This clonotype was detected many times. V usage is TRBV29-1 and J usage is TRBJ2-1; D not resolved. The germline gives CDR1 SQVTM, CDR2 ANQGSEA. V lost 4 bases and J lost 2, with 0 bases in between. The CDR3 spans 10 residues. CDR3 DNA sequence: TGCAGCGTTGCCTACAATGAGCAGTTCTTC. Protein product: CSVAYNEQFF.

This clonotype was observed a few times. The chain joins TRBV6-5 to TRBJ2-2; TRBD2 matches 13 bases. The germline V gene encodes CDR1 MNHEY and CDR2 SVGAGI. J gave up 4 bases and V 7 bases, and 3 bases lay outside the gene matches. This CDR3 region has 15 residues. CDR3 in amino acids: CASKLAGGFTGELFF. In nucleotides, the CDR3 is TGTGCCAGCAAACTAGCGGGGGGGTTCACCGGGGAGCTGTTTTTT.

This clonotype appeared many times. The chain employs TRBV5-1 and TRBJ2-5; 9 bases are a match to TRBD1. The CDR3 totals 16 residues. Germline lookup yields CDR1 SGHRS and CDR2 YFSETQ. V trimming: 4 bases; J trimming: 2 bases; junction bases outside the gene matches: 9. The DNA for the CDR3 is TGCGCCAGCAGCCCGGGACAGGGAAAGAGACAAGAGACCCAGTACTTC. The encoded protein is CASSPGQGKRQETQYF.

A word on this clonotype: A much larger clone is a single base away; this may be a read error. The chain carries TRBV7-9 and TRBJ2-7; TRBD1 matches at 9 bases. Germline-derived CDR1 and CDR2 are SEHNR and FQNEAQ (reference sequence). The CDR3 length is 14 residues. CDR3 amino acids: CDSSLEQGAREQYF. DNA for the CDR3: TGTGACAGCAGCTTAGAACAGGGGGCAAGGGAGCAGTACTTC.

This clonotype was detected ten times or more. The rearrangement uses TRBV7-8 and TRBJ2-3; 8 nucleotides agree with TRBD1. Germline values: CDR1 SGHVS, CDR2 FQNEAQ. There are 17 residues in the CDR3. V lost 3 bases to trimming and J lost 2 bases; unmatched junction nucleotides: 10. The CDR3 loop reads CASSFMDREGYTDTQYF. The CDR3, as DNA: TGTGCCAGCAGCTTTATGGACAGGGAAGGATACACAGATACGCAGTATTTT.

This clonotype has more than one count but fewer than ten. The chain joins TRBV12-3 or TRBV12-4 to TRBJ2-1, with a tentative D call TRBD1 (7 bases). The V end was cut by 9 bases, the J end by 6 bases, with 21 bases between. CDR3 length equals 15 residues. CDR3 nucleotides: TGTGCCAGTTCCTTCCCAGGGGGGCCCCGCAATGAGCAGTTCTTC. Encoded protein: CASSFPGGPRNEQFF.

Many counts were recorded for this clonotype. The chain carries TRBV27 and TRBJ1-1, with a possible D match to TRBD1 (5 bases). Trimming removed 5 bases from V and 7 bases from J, with 17 bases in between. CDR3 size: 14 residues. Germline CDR1 is MNHEY and CDR2 is SMNVEV (reference sequence). CDR3 sequence: CASSPAGGRREAFF. The CDR3 region has the DNA TGTGCCAGCAGTCCAGCCGGGGGACGACGTGAAGCTTTCTTT.

This clonotype was counted at least ten times. The genes are TRBV2 and TRBJ2-1; a possible D gene is TRBD1 (6 bases). The CDR3 runs to 16 residues. The germline V gene encodes CDR1 SNHLY and CDR2 FYNNEI. V was pared by 6 bases and J by 4 bases, with 19 bases between. The CDR3: CASSEQGTPVYNEQFF. In DNA form, the CDR3 reads TGTGCCAGCAGCGAACAGGGAACTCCAGTATACAATGAGCAGTTCTTC.

The V call is TRBV14, the J call TRBJ2-1; D is perhaps TRBD1 (5 bases). The CDR3 length is 16 residues. CDR1 is SGHDN and CDR2 is FVKESK in the germline V gene. Trimming cost V 4 bases and J 4 bases, with 17 bases left between them. This chain's CDR3 is CASSPIQGLAYNEQFF. The CDR3 coding sequence is TGTGCCAGCAGCCCAATCCAGGGTCTTGCTTACAATGAGCAGTTCTTC.

This clonotype came up many times. This chain links TRBV12-3 or TRBV12-4 with TRBJ2-1, with 8 bases lining up with TRBD1. V was pared by 6 bases and J by 10 bases, with 8 bases of the junction left unmatched. The CDR3 runs 13 residues. CDR3 bases: TGTGCCAGCAGACTGACAGGGGCCAGCGAGCAGTTCTTC. This gives the protein CASRLTGASEQFF.

V is TRBV7-6 and J is TRBJ1-3; the match to TRBD1 covers 8 bases. Germline CDR1 reads SGHVS; CDR2 reads FNYEAQ. Unmatched junction bases numbered 11, after V lost 5 bases and J lost 2 bases. The CDR3 extends over 17 amino acids. CDR3 region: CASSPDRGPLTGNTIYF. CDR3 coding DNA: TGTGCCAGCAGCCCTGACAGGGGTCCCCTAACTGGAAACACCATATATTTT.

In its sample, this clonotype ranks as medium-sized. V usage is TRBV7-2 and J usage is TRBJ2-2; no clear D gene. There are 13 residues in the CDR3. Germline values: CDR1 SGHTA, CDR2 FQGNSA. The germline V and J ends were trimmed by 1 base and 5 bases, with 5 bases remaining between them. The CDR3 nucleotides are TGTGCCAGCAGCTTAGGCCAGACCGGGGAGCTGTTTTTT. Translating it yields CASSLGQTGELFF.

In this sample, this clonotype turned up a few times. This sequence joins TRBV5-6 and TRBJ2-7; the D call may be TRBD1 or TRBD2 (5 bases each). The V and J ends lost 3 bases and 2 bases respectively, with 21 bases between them. There are 17 residues in the CDR3. Germline values: CDR1 SGHDT, CDR2 YYEEEE. The CDR3: CASSSVPLGDGPYEQYF. The CDR3 bases are TGTGCCAGCAGCTCCGTACCACTCGGGGACGGACCCTACGAGCAGTACTTC. The full variable domain, rest sourced from reference TRBV5-6 and TRBJ2-7, is DAGVTQSPTHLIKTRGQQVTLRCSPKSGHDTVSWYQQALGQGPQFIFQYYEEEERQRGNFPDRFSGHQFPNYSSELNVNALLLGDSALYLCASSSVPLGDGPYEQYFGPGTRLTVT.

This clonotype has more than one count but fewer than ten. The rearrangement joins TRBV10-3 to TRBJ2-7; D is unresolved. Trimming left V 2 bases short and J 0 bases short, with 17 bases between. CDR1 is ENHRY and CDR2 is SYGVKD in the germline V gene. CDR3 length: 17 amino acids. In nucleotides, the CDR3 is TGTGCCATCAGTGAGCCCATTGCAGTTCCAAGCTCCTACGAGCAGTACTTC. This codes for CAISEPIAVPSSYEQYF.

The sample holds many counts of this clonotype. The rearrangement links TRBV5-1 to TRBJ2-7; 7 bases are a match to TRBD1. V gave up 5 bases and J gave up 4 bases; unmatched junction bases: 6. This CDR3 has 13 amino acids. From germline, CDR1 is SGHRS and CDR2 YFSETQ. For the CDR3, the DNA is TGCGCCAGCAGATACCAACAGGGGTACGAGCAGTACTTC. This gives the protein CASRYQQGYEQYF.

This clonotype was seen many times. This chain connects TRBV5-1 to TRBJ1-1, with D hard to call. The CDR3 length is 14 residues. CDR1 is SGHRS, CDR2 YFSETQ, per germline. Trimming left V 1 base short and J 5 bases short, with 12 bases between. CDR3 region: CASSLTPLGTEAFF. CDR3 in DNA: TGCGCCAGCAGCTTGACACCCTTGGGAACTGAAGCTTTCTTT.

This clonotype showed up many times. The chain is built from TRBV5-1 and TRBJ2-3; D is possibly TRBD1 (6 bases). V was trimmed by 0 bases and J by 1 base, leaving 9 bases between them. The CDR3 spans 15 residues. Per germline, CDR1 SGHRS and CDR2 YFSETQ. The CDR3 coding sequence is TGCGCCAGCAGCTTGGAGTGGGGGCGCACAGATACGCAGTATTTT. Its protein product is CASSLEWGRTDTQYF.

At least ten counts were recorded for this clonotype. This chain connects TRBV7-2 to TRBJ2-5; D remains unclear. The V and J ends lost 5 bases and 0 bases respectively, with 7 bases between them. This CDR3 comprises 13 residues. Germline CDR1 SGHTA, CDR2 FQGNSA. The CDR3 coding sequence is TGTGCCAGCAGCCTTTCGTACCAAGAGACCCAGTACTTC. It translates to CASSLSYQETQYF. Together with reference TRBV7-2 and TRBJ2-5, the CDR3 gives the full variable domain: GAGVSQSPSNKVTEKGKDVELRCDPISGHTALYWYRQSLGQGLEFLIYFQGNSAPDKSGLPSDRFSAERTGGSVSTLTIQRTQQEDSAVYLCASSLSYQETQYFGPGTRLLVL.